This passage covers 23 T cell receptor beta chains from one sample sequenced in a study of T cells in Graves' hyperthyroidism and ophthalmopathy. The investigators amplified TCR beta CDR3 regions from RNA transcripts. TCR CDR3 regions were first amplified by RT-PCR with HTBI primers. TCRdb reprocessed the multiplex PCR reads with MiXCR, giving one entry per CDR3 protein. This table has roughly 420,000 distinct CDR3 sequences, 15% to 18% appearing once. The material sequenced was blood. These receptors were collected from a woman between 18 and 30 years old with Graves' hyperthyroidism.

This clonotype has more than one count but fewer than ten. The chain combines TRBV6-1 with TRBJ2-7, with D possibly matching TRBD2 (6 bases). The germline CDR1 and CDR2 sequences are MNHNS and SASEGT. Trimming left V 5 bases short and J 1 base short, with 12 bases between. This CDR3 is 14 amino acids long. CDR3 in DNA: TGTGCCAGCAGTTACGCGGGGATTTCCTACGAGCAGTACTTC. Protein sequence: CASSYAGISYEQYF.

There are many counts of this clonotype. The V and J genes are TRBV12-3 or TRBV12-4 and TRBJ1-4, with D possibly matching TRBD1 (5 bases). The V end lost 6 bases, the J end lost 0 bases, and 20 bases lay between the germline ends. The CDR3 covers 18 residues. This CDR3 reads CASSRIPGRYATNEKLFF. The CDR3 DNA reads TGTGCCAGCAGCCGGATCCCGGGACGCTATGCAACTAATGAAAAACTGTTTTTT.

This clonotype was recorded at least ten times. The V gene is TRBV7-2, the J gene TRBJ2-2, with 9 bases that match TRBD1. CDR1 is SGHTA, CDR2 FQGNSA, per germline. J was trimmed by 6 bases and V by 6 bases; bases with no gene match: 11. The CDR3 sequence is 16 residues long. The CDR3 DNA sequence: TGTGCCAGCAGACCCACCGGGACAGGGAGTTCCGGGGAGCTGTTTTTT. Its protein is CASRPTGTGSSGELFF.

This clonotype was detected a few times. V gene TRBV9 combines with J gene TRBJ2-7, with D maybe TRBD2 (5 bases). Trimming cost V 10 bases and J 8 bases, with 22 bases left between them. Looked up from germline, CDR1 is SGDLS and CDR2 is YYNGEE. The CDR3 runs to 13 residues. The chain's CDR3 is CAPTEEGRSKQYF. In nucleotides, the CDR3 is TGTGCCCCGACCGAAGAGGGCCGGTCGAAGCAGTACTTC.

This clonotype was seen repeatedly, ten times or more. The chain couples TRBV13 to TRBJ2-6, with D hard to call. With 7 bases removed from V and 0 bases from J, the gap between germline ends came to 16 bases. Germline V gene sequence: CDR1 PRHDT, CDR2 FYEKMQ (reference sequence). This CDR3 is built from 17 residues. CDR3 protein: CASKASKGYSGANVLTF. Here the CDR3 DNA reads TGTGCCAGCAAAGCCTCTAAGGGATACTCTGGGGCCAACGTCCTGACTTTC.

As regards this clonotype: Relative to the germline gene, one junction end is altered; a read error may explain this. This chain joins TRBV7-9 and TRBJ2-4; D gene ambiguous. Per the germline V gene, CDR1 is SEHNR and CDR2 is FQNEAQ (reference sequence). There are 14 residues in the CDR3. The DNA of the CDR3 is TGTGCCAGCAGCTTAAACATGCCTGTAAACACTCAGTACTTC. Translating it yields CASSLNMPVNTQYF.

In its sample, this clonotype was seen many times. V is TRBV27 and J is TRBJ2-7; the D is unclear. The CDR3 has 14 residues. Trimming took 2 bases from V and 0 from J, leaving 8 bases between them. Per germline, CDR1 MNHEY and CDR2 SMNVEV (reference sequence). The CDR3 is CASSLVSGSYEQYF. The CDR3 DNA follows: TGTGCCAGCAGTTTAGTTTCCGGCTCCTACGAGCAGTACTTC.

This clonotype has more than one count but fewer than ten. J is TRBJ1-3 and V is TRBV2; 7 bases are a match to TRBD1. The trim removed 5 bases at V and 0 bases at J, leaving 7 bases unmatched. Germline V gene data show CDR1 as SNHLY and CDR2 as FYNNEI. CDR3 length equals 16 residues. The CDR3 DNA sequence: TGTGCCAGCAGTCCAAACAGGGGACTCTCTGGAAACACCATATATTTT. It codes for CASSPNRGLSGNTIYF.

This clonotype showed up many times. In DNA, the CDR3 is TGTGCCAGCAGCCAAGATTGGACCCGGGACGGACAAGAGACCCAGTACTTC. Encoded protein: CASSQDWTRDGQETQYF. The J gene is TRBJ2-5, the V gene TRBV3-1; the D call may be TRBD1 or TRBD2 (5 bases each). Trimming stripped 0 bases from V and 2 bases from J, with 16 bases between. CDR3 size: 17 residues. Germline values: CDR1 LGHDT, CDR2 YNNKEL (reference sequence).

Written as DNA, the CDR3 is TGTGCCAGCAGTGCACCGGGAGGTGGCTACACCTTC. It specifies CASSAPGGGYTF. The chain is built from TRBV12-3 or TRBV12-4 and TRBJ1-2; D uncertain. The CDR3 contains 12 residues. The ends were cut back, 5 bases at V and 7 bases at J, with 11 bases in the middle.

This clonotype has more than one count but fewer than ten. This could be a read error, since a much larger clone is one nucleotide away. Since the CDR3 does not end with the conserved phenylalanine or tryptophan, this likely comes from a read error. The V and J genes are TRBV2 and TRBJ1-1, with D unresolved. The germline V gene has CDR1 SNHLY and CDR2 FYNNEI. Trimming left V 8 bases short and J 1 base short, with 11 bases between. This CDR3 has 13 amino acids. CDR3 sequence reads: CASERSENTEAFL. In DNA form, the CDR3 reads TGTGCCAGCGAGAGGTCAGAGAACACTGAAGCTTTCCTT.

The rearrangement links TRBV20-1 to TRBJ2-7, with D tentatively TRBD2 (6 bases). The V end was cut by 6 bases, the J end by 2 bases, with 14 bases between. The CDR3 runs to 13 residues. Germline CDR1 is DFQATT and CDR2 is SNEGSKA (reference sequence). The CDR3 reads CSAHRGWAYEQYF. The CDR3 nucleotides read TGCAGTGCCCACCGGGGGTGGGCCTACGAGCAGTACTTC.

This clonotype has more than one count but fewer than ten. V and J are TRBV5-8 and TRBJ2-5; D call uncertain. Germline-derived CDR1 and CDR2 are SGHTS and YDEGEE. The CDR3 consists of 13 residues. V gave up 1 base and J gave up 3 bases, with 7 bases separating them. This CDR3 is CASSLNREETQYF. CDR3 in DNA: TGTGCCAGCAGCTTGAACAGAGAAGAGACCCAGTACTTC. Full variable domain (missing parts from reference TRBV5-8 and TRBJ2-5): EAGVTQSPTHLIKTRGQQATLRCSPISGHTSVYWYQQALGLGLQFLLWYDEGEERNRGNFPPRFSGRQFPNYSSELNVNALELEDSALYLCASSLNREETQYFGPGTRLLVL.

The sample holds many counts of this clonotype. In DNA form, the CDR3 reads TGTGCCAGCAGCCAAGATCAATGGAGGGGGAGCACTGAAGCTTTCTTT. It yields the protein CASSQDQWRGSTEAFF. V and J are TRBV3-1 and TRBJ1-1; D is possibly TRBD1 (6 bases). With 0 bases removed from V and 4 bases from J, the gap between germline ends came to 15 bases. The CDR3 runs 16 residues. The V gene's germline CDR1 is LGHDT and CDR2 YNNKEL (reference sequence).

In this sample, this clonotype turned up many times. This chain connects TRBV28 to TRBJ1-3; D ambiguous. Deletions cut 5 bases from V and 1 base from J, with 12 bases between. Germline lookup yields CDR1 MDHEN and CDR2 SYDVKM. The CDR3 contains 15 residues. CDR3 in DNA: TGTGCCAGCAGTCAGAACATTGGGTCTGGAAACACCATATATTTT. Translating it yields CASSQNIGSGNTIYF.

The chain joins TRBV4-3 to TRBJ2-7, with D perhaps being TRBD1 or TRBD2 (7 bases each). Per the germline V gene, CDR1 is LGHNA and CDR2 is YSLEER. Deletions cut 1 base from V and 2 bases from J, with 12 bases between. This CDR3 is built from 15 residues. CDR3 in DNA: TGCGCCAGCAGCCAAGGGGGGGGACAGCCCTACGAGCAGTACTTC. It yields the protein CASSQGGGQPYEQYF.

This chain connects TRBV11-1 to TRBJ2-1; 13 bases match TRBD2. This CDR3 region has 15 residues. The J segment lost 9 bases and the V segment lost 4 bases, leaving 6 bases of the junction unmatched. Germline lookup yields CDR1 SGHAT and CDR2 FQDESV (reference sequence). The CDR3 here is CASSSTSGGPVEQFF. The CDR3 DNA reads TGTGCCAGCAGCTCGACTAGCGGGGGGCCGGTTGAGCAGTTCTTC.

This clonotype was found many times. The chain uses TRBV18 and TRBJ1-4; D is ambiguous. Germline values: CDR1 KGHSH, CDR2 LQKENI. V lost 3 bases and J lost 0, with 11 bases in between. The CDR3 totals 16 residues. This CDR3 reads CASSPNRESTNEKLFF. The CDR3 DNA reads TGTGCCAGCTCACCGAACCGGGAATCAACTAATGAAAAACTGTTTTTT. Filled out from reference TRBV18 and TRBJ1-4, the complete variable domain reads NAGVMQNPRHLVRRRGQEARLRCSPMKGHSHVYWYRQLPEEGLKFMVYLQKENIIDESGMPKERFSAEFPKEGPSILRIQQVVRGDSAAYFCASSPNRESTNEKLFFGSGTQLSVL.

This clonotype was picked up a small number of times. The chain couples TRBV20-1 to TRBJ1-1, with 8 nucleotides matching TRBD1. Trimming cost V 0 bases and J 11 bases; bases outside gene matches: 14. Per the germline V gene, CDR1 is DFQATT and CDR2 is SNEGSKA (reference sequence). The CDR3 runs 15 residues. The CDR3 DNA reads TGCAGTGCTAGAGATTCTGCAGGGGGCGGAAGTTGGGCTTTCTTT. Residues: CSARDSAGGGSWAFF.

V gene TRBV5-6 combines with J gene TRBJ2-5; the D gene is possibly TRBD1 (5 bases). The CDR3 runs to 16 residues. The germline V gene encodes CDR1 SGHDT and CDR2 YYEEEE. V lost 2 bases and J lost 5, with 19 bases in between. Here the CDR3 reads CASSLGVVPAMETQYF. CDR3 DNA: TGTGCCAGCAGCTTAGGGGTCGTTCCCGCGATGGAGACCCAGTACTTC.

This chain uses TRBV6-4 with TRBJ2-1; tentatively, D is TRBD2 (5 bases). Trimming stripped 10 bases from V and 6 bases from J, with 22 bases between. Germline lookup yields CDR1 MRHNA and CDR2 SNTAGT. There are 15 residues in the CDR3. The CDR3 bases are TGTGCCACCTCAAAGGAGGACGGTTTGGGCAATGAGCAGTTCTTC. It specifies CATSKEDGLGNEQFF.

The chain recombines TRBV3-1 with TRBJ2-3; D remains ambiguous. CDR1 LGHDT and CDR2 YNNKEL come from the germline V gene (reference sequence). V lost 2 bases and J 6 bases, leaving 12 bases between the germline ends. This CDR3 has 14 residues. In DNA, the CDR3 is TGTGCCAGCAGCCAAACCCCCGTCCGGGATACGCAGTATTTT. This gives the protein CASSQTPVRDTQYF.

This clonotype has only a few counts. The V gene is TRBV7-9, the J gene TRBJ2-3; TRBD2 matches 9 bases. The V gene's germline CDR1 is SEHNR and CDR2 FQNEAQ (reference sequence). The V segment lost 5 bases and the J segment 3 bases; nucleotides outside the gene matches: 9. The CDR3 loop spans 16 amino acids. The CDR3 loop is CASSPHSGGQTDTQYF. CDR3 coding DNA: TGTGCCAGCAGCCCCCATAGCGGGGGACAAACAGATACGCAGTATTTT. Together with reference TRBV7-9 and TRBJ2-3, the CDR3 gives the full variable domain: DTGVSQNPRHKITKRGQNVTFRCDPISEHNRLYWYRQTLGQGPEFLTYFQNEAQLEKSRLLSDRFSAERPKGSFSTLEIQRTEQGDSAMYLCASSPHSGGQTDTQYFGPGTRLTVL.